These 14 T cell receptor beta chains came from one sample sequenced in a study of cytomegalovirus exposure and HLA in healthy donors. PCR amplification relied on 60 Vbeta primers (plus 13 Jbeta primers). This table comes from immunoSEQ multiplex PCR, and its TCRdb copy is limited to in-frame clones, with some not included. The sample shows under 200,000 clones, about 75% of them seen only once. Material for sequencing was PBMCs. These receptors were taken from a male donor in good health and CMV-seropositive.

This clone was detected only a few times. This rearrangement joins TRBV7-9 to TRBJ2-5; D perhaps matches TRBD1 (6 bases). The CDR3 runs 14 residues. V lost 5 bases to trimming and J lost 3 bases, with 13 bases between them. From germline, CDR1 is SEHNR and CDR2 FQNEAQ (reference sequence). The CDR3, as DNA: TGTGCCAGCAGCCGGGCCCGGGACAAAGAGACCCAGTACTTC. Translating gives CASSRARDKETQYF. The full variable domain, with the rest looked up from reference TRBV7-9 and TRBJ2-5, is DTGVSQNPRHKITKRGQNVTFRCDPISEHNRLYWYRQTLGQGPEFLTYFQNEAQLEKSRLLSDRFSAERPKGSFSTLEIQRTEQGDSAMYLCASSRARDKETQYFGPGTRLLVL.

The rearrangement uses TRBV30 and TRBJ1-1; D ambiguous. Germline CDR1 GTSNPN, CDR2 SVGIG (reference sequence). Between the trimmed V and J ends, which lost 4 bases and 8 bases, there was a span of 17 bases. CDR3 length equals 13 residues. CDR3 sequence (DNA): TGTGCCTGGACCGTTGGACTGGCGGGCGAAGCTTTCTTT. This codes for CAWTVGLAGEAFF.

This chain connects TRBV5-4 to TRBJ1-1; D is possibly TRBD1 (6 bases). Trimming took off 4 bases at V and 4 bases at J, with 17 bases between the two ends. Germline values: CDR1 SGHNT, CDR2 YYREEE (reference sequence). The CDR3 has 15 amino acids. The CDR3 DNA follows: TGTGCCAGCAGCCAGAACAGGGTATTGGGCACTGAAGCTTTCTTT. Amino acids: CASSQNRVLGTEAFF.

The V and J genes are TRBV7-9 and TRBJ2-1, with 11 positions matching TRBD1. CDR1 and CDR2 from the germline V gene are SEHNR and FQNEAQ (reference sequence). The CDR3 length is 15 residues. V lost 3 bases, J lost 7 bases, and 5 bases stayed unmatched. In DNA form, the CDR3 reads TGTGCCAGCAGCTTTCCGGGACAGGGGGTAAATGAGCAGTTCTTC. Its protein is CASSFPGQGVNEQFF.

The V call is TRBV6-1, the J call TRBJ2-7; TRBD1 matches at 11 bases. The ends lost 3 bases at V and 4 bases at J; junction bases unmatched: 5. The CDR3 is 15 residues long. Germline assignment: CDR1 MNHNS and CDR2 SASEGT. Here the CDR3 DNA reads TGTGCCAGCAGTGAGTCCGGGACAGGGGGGTACGAGCAGTACTTC. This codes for CASSESGTGGYEQYF.

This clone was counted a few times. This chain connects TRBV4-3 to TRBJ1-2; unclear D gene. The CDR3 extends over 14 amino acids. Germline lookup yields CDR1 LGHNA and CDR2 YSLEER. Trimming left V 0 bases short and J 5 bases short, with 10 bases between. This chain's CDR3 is CASSQDPRGYGYTF. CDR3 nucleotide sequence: TGCGCCAGCAGCCAAGACCCTCGGGGTTATGGCTACACCTTC.

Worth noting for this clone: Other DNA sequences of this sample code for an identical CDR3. In DNA, the CDR3 is TGTGCCAGCAGCTTTAAGGGGGAGAACACTGAAGCTTTCTTT. Its translation: CASSFKGENTEAFF. V gene TRBV7-9 combines with J gene TRBJ1-1; possibly TRBD1 for D (6 bases). With 3 bases removed from V and 1 base from J, the gap between germline ends came to 9 bases. This CDR3 comprises 14 residues. Germline-derived CDR1 and CDR2 are SEHNR and FQNEAQ (reference sequence).

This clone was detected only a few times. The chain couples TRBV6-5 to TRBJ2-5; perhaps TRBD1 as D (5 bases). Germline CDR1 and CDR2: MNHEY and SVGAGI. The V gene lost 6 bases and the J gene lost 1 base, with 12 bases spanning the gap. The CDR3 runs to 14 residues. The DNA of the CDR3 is TGTGCCAGCAGGATCGGACACTCCCAAGAGACCCAGTACTTC. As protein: CASRIGHSQETQYF.

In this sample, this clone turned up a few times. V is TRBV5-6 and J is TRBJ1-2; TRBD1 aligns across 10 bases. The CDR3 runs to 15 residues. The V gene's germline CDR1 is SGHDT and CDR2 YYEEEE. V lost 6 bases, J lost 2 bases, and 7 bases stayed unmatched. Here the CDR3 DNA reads TGTGCCAGCACCAGACCGGGACAGGGGAACTATGGCTACACCTTC. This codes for CASTRPGQGNYGYTF.

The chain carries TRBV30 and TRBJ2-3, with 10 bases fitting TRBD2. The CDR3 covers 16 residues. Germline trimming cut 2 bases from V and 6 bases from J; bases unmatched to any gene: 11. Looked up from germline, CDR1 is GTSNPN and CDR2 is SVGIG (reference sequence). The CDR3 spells CAWSLTSGAPGDTQYF. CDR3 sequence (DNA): TGTGCCTGGAGTCTTACTAGCGGGGCTCCAGGGGATACGCAGTATTTT. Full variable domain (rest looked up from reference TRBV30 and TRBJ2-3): SQTIHQWPATLVQPVGSPLSLECTVEGTSNPNLYWYRQAAGRGLQLLFYSVGIGQISSEVPQNLSASRPQDRQFILSSKKLLLSDSGFYLCAWSLTSGAPGDTQYFGPGTRLTVL.

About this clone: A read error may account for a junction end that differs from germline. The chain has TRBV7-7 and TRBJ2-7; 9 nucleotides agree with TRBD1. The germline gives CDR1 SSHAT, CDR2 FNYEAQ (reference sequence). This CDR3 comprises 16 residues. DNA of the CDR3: TGTGCTAGCAGCTTAGGCAACGGACAGGGGATCGACGAGCAGTACTTC. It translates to CASSLGNGQGIDEQYF.

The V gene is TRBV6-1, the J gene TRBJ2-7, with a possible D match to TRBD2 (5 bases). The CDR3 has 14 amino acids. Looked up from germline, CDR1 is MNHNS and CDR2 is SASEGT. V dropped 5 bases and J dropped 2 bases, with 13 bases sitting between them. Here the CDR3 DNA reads TGTGCCAGCAGTTTTGGGTCGGGGACCTACGAGCAGTACTTC. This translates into CASSFGSGTYEQYF.

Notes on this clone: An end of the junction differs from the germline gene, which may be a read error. Written as DNA, the CDR3 is TGTTCCAGCAGCTCTCAACAGGTGTTCCGGCCCGGGACTGAAGCTTTCTTT. Translating it yields CSSSSQQVFRPGTEAFF. This sequence joins TRBV7-9 and TRBJ1-1, with D perhaps matching TRBD1 (5 bases). Germline V gene sequence: CDR1 SEHNR, CDR2 FQNEAQ (reference sequence). This CDR3 contains 17 residues.

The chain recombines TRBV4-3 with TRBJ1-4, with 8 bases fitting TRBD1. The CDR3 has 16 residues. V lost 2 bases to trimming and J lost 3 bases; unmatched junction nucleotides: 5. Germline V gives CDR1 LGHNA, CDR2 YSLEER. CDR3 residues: CASSQLLTGANEKLFF. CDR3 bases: TGCGCCAGCAGCCAACTCCTGACAGGGGCTAATGAAAAACTGTTTTTT.